These 4 T cell receptor beta chains share one sample of origin, sequenced in a study of human T cells and chemical hapten exposure (dated by TCRdb to 2020 to 2022). Library preparation employed RACE. The sequencing machine was a NextSeq 500. TCRdb trimmed public reads at Q25 via fastp, called clones via MiXCR and kept in-frame beta chains. Entries that share a CDR3 protein sequence are merged under the most common genes and DNA. The table for this sample lists tens of thousands of distinct CDR3 sequences; about an eighth of them were counted only once. The ten top clones hold about 5.7% of the sample. Interpreted using the paper, the time point label stands for: patch test 3, about 24 weeks after DPC sensitization. The intended sense of this specimen's treatment or condition label: therapeutic diphenylcyclopropenone sensitization with weekly scalp DPC. The specimen was whole blood, collected in connection with sensitization to the hapten diphenylcyclopropenone (DPC). The source of these receptors is a woman aged 50 to 65 with alopecia areata. Some clones in this sample may be carry-over from other donors' samples.

The rearrangement uses TRBV7-2 and TRBJ2-7; 8 bases are a match to TRBD1. The germline gives CDR1 SGHTA, CDR2 FQGNSA. This CDR3 region has 14 residues. Germline trimming cut 5 bases from V and 3 bases from J; bases unmatched to any gene: 6. The CDR3, as DNA: TGTGCCAGCAGCCCCAGGACAGGGTACTACGAGCAGTACTTC. Residues: CASSPRTGYYEQYF.

This clonotype was picked up many times. CDR3 nucleotide sequence: TGTGCTATCGGGTCCTCCTACAATGAGCAGTTCTTC. Translated, it gives CAIGSSYNEQFF. This rearrangement joins TRBV7-9 to TRBJ2-1; D remains ambiguous. The CDR3 extends over 12 amino acids. Germline V lookup: CDR1 SEHNR, CDR2 FQNEAQ (reference sequence).

This clonotype was seen many times. The chain joins TRBV4-1 to TRBJ2-3, with 7 bases identical to TRBD2. V trimming: 2 bases; J trimming: 1 base; junction bases outside the gene matches: 3. Germline assignment: CDR1 MGHRA and CDR2 YSYEKL. The CDR3 runs to 15 residues. CDR3 amino acids: CASSQRGRGTDTQYF. The CDR3 DNA sequence: TGCGCCAGCAGCCAACGCGGGAGAGGCACAGATACGCAGTATTTT.

This clonotype was picked up many times. This chain uses TRBV24-1 with TRBJ2-1; 13 bases line up with TRBD2. CDR3 length: 15 amino acids. Germline-derived CDR1 and CDR2 are KGHDR and SFDVKD. The trim removed 8 bases at V and 3 bases at J, leaving 3 bases unmatched. This CDR3 reads CATTGTSGNYNEQFF. CDR3 nucleotides: TGTGCCACCACCGGGACTAGCGGGAACTACAATGAGCAGTTCTTC.